What follows are 24 T cell receptor beta chains derived from one specimen sequenced in a study of blood T cells in healthy people across ages. Next came a second PCR, run for about 7 to 12 cycles, which used a sample-barcoded 5' primer along with a J-beta primer mix. TCRdb re-derived calls from the 5' RACE reads in MiXCR, one entry per CDR3 protein. This table has about 1.6 million distinct CDR3 sequences, around 35% appearing once. Source material: blood. The receptors here all came from a woman aged 25 to 39 in good health.

The rearrangement links TRBV2 to TRBJ2-5; D possibly corresponds to TRBD1 (5 bases). This CDR3 spans 12 amino acids. Germline values: CDR1 SNHLY, CDR2 FYNNEI. The V gene lost 9 bases and the J gene lost 5 bases, with 13 bases spanning the gap. CDR3 in amino acids: CASYKGLETQYF. The CDR3 bases are TGTGCCAGTTATAAGGGGTTGGAGACCCAGTACTTC.

The chain recombines TRBV2 with TRBJ2-5, with a possible D match to TRBD1 (6 bases). This CDR3 comprises 15 residues. CDR1 and CDR2 (germline): SNHLY, FYNNEI. V gave up 6 bases and J gave up 4 bases, with 18 bases separating them. The CDR3 DNA sequence: TGTGCCAGCAGCCCACGCTACATAGGGGGAGAGACCCAGTACTTC. Translation: CASSPRYIGGETQYF.

This clonotype was observed a handful of times. The V call is TRBV5-1, the J call TRBJ2-7; tentatively, D is TRBD1 (6 bases). The CDR3 sequence is 14 residues long. The germline V and J ends were trimmed by 1 base and 5 bases, with 13 bases remaining between them. The germline CDR1 and CDR2 sequences are SGHRS and YFSETQ. CDR3 residues: CASSLQGITDEQYF. The CDR3, as DNA: TGCGCCAGCAGCTTGCAGGGGATTACCGACGAGCAGTACTTC.

This clonotype was seen a handful of times. The chain uses TRBV27 and TRBJ2-7, with 9 bases matching TRBD2. The CDR3 is 16 residues long. CDR1 MNHEY and CDR2 SMNVEV come from the germline V gene (reference sequence). V lost 4 bases and J lost 3; bases outside the gene matches: 10. CDR3 loop: CASSSLLAGIGYEQYF. The CDR3 nucleotides read TGTGCCAGCAGTTCCCTTCTAGCGGGAATCGGCTACGAGCAGTACTTC.

This clonotype was observed a few times. This chain joins TRBV11-1 and TRBJ2-5, with 7 bases aligning to TRBD1. The CDR3 totals 15 residues. Per the germline V gene, CDR1 is SGHAT and CDR2 is FQDESV (reference sequence). V shed 4 bases and J 1 base; nucleotides not matched to a gene: 6. The DNA of the CDR3 is TGTGCCAGCAGCTATGGGGACAGACCCCAAGAGACCCAGTACTTC. It is translated as CASSYGDRPQETQYF.

This clonotype was counted only a few times. The gene calls are TRBV7-3 and TRBJ2-7; 8 bases fit TRBD2. The V gene's germline CDR1 is SGHTA and CDR2 FQGTGA. This CDR3 is built from 13 residues. The J segment lost 3 bases and the V segment lost 5 bases, leaving 3 bases of the junction unmatched. In nucleotides, the CDR3 is TGTGCCAGCAGCATCGGGACTAGCTACGAGCAGTACTTC. It is translated as CASSIGTSYEQYF.

On this clonotype itself: A much larger clone lies a single base off, so this may be a read error. This chain uses TRBV4-1 with TRBJ2-6; tentatively, D is TRBD1 (5 bases). CDR3 length: 15 residues. Germline values: CDR1 MGHRA, CDR2 YSYEKL. Written as DNA, the CDR3 is TGCGCCAGCAGCCAAGCACACACTGGGGCCAACGTCCTGGCTTTC. Translation gives CASSQAHTGANVLAF.

This clonotype was counted only a few times. The V call is TRBV20-1, the J call TRBJ2-3, with 9 bases matching TRBD2. Germline CDR1 DFQATT, CDR2 SNEGSKA (reference sequence). CDR3 length: 13 residues. The junction had 5 bases not matched to a gene; V was cut back by 4 bases and J by 6 bases. The CDR3 nucleotides are TGCAGTGCTACCGGGACTAGCCACGATACGCAGTATTTT. This codes for CSATGTSHDTQYF.

This clonotype appeared a single time. V is TRBV5-1 and J is TRBJ1-1; D is possibly TRBD1 (5 bases). The ends were cut back, 1 base at V and 5 bases at J, with 24 bases in the middle. Per germline, CDR1 SGHRS and CDR2 YFSETQ. This CDR3 comprises 18 residues. As DNA, the CDR3 is TGCGCCAGCAGCTTGCCGGCCCGGGACCCTCTTTTTGAGACTGAAGCTTTCTTT. Its translation is CASSLPARDPLFETEAFF.

V is TRBV5-1 and J is TRBJ2-7; tentatively, D is TRBD1 (6 bases). The CDR3 loop spans 14 amino acids. V lost 5 bases and J lost 0, with 12 bases in between. In germline, CDR1 is SGHRS, CDR2 YFSETQ. The CDR3 here is CASRENRDSYEQYF. Written as DNA, the CDR3 is TGCGCCAGCAGAGAAAACAGGGACTCCTACGAGCAGTACTTC.

The chain has TRBV6-5 and TRBJ2-5; tentatively, D is TRBD2 (5 bases). CDR1 is MNHEY and CDR2 is SVGAGI in the germline V gene. CDR3 length equals 14 residues. The V and J ends lost 4 bases and 5 bases respectively, with 14 bases between them. CDR3 sequence (DNA): TGTGCCAGCAGTTCCAAGGCTAGCACCGAGACCCAGTACTTC. This sequence encodes CASSSKASTETQYF.

The genes are TRBV5-1 and TRBJ1-1, with TRBD1 as a possible D gene (6 bases). From germline, CDR1 is SGHRS and CDR2 YFSETQ. The V gene lost 7 bases and the J gene lost 1 base, with 14 bases spanning the gap. The CDR3 loop spans 14 amino acids. The CDR3 protein is CASHVGAPNTEAFF. CDR3 bases: TGCGCCAGCCACGTGGGGGCACCGAACACTGAAGCTTTCTTT. Full variable domain (missing parts from reference TRBV5-1 and TRBJ1-1): KAGVTQTPRYLIKTRGQQVTLSCSPISGHRSVSWYQQTPGQGLQFLFEYFSETQRNKGNFPGRFSGRQFSNSRSEMNVSTLELGDSALYLCASHVGAPNTEAFFGQGTRLTVV.

The CDR3 bases are TGCAGTGCTAGACCCACCTCGGGCCGAGAACTGCAAGAGACCCAGTACTTC. This sequence encodes CSARPTSGRELQETQYF. The rearrangement links TRBV20-1 to TRBJ2-5; D not certain. This CDR3 comprises 17 residues. Germline-derived CDR1 and CDR2 are DFQATT and SNEGSKA (reference sequence). V shed 2 bases and J shed 2 bases, with 21 bases lying between them.

This sequence joins TRBV20-1 and TRBJ2-4, with TRBD2 as a possible D gene (6 bases). The J call is in doubt because the DNA end fits TRBJ2-7 better. The CDR3 spans 12 residues. Per the germline V gene, CDR1 is DFQATT and CDR2 is SNEGSKA (reference sequence). In nucleotides, the CDR3 is TGCAGTGCTAGAGAGGAGGGTTACGAGCAGTACTTC. This translates into CSAREEGYEQYF.

In its sample, this clonotype was seen a few times. V gene TRBV7-2 combines with J gene TRBJ1-6; D uncertain. This CDR3 is built from 16 residues. Trimming cost V 1 base and J 0 bases, with 7 bases left between them. The germline V gene has CDR1 SGHTA and CDR2 FQGNSA. CDR3 in DNA: TGTGCCAGCAGCTTAGTCCCGAGCTCCTATAATTCACCCCTCCACTTT. As protein: CASSLVPSSYNSPLHF. The whole variable domain, remainder taken from reference TRBV7-2 and TRBJ1-6, is GAGVSQSPSNKVTEKGKDVELRCDPISGHTALYWYRQSLGQGLEFLIYFQGNSAPDKSGLPSDRFSAERTGGSVSTLTIQRTQQEDSAVYLCASSLVPSSYNSPLHFGNGTRLTVT.

This clonotype has only a few counts. A read error may explain this, as a much larger clone is one base away. V usage is TRBV6-1 and J usage is TRBJ1-4; D remains ambiguous. This CDR3 is 15 amino acids long. Looked up from germline, CDR1 is MNHNS and CDR2 is SASEGT. CDR3 bases: TGTGCCAGCAGGGGGTGGAGTGCAACTAATGGAAAACTGTTTTTT. Amino acids: CASRGWSATNGKLFF.

The V and J genes are TRBV7-9 and TRBJ2-5, with D maybe TRBD1 (6 bases). Looked up from germline, CDR1 is SEHNR and CDR2 is FQNEAQ (reference sequence). The CDR3 totals 16 residues. Trimming shortened V by 5 bases and J by 0 bases, and 16 bases separated the two germline ends. The CDR3 bases are TGTGCCAGCAGCGCACAGGGTATCAAGTACCAAGAGACCCAGTACTTC. This sequence encodes CASSAQGIKYQETQYF.

This clonotype was counted ten times or more. This chain links TRBV20-1 with TRBJ1-5; D is unresolved. Looked up from germline, CDR1 is DFQATT and CDR2 is SNEGSKA (reference sequence). The CDR3 spans 13 residues. Trimming pared 3 bases from V and 2 bases from J, leaving 8 bases between. The CDR3 reads CSARESRNQPQHF. The CDR3 DNA reads as TGCAGTGCTAGGGAGTCGCGCAATCAGCCCCAGCATTTT.

This chain uses TRBV3-1 with TRBJ2-7, with 8 bases lining up with TRBD1. Germline trimming cut 1 base from V and 2 bases from J; bases unmatched to any gene: 4. Germline CDR1 and CDR2: LGHDT and YNNKEL (reference sequence). The CDR3 totals 15 residues. The CDR3 DNA reads TGTGCCAGCAGCCAAGGGGGACAGGCAACCTACGAGCAGTACTTC. It translates to CASSQGGQATYEQYF.

This clonotype was observed a handful of times. J is TRBJ2-6 and V is TRBV7-2; possible D gene TRBD2, 6 bases. CDR1 and CDR2 from the germline V gene are SGHTA and FQGNSA. CDR3 length equals 16 residues. V lost 4 bases and J lost 5, with 15 bases in between. The CDR3 DNA sequence: TGTGCCAGCAGCTCCTCGGGGCGGACTAGGGCCAACGTCCTGACTTTC. The encoded protein is CASSSSGRTRANVLTF.

This clonotype was seen only a few times. The J gene is TRBJ2-7, the V gene TRBV4-1; 7 bases match TRBD2. J was trimmed by 2 bases and V by 0 bases; bases with no gene match: 10. The germline gives CDR1 MGHRA, CDR2 YSYEKL. The CDR3 length is 17 residues. CDR3 sequence reads: CASSQDSGREGTYEQYF. The CDR3 DNA follows: TGCGCCAGCAGCCAAGATAGTGGCAGGGAGGGAACCTACGAGCAGTACTTC.

This clonotype came up a few times. The gene calls are TRBV2 and TRBJ2-7; D gene ambiguous. The CDR3 totals 13 residues. From germline, CDR1 is SNHLY and CDR2 FYNNEI. V lost 7 bases, J lost 2 bases, and 12 bases lay in between. CDR3 sequence (DNA): TGTGCCAGCACCTCAACAGTGACCTACGAGCAGTACTTC. This encodes CASTSTVTYEQYF.

As for this clonotype: A much larger clone sits a single nucleotide away, making a read error possible. The chain is built from TRBV4-1 and TRBJ2-5, with 7 bases matching TRBD2. Looked up from germline, CDR1 is MGHRA and CDR2 is YSYEKL. J was trimmed by 13 bases and V by 0 bases; bases with no gene match: 11. This CDR3 is built from 14 residues. DNA of the CDR3: TGCGCCAGCAGCCAAGAAGCTCAGGGAGGGGAGCGGTACTTC. It codes for CASSQEAQGGERYF.

This chain uses TRBV9 with TRBJ2-4, with 7 bases aligning to TRBD2. With the DNA end fitting TRBJ2-7 better, the J assignment may be wrong. This CDR3 has 16 amino acids. CDR1 is SGDLS, CDR2 YYNGEE, per germline. The CDR3 loop is CASSVMGTGGIYEQYF. In nucleotides, the CDR3 is TGTGCCAGCAGCGTAATGGGAACGGGAGGAATATACGAGCAGTACTTC.